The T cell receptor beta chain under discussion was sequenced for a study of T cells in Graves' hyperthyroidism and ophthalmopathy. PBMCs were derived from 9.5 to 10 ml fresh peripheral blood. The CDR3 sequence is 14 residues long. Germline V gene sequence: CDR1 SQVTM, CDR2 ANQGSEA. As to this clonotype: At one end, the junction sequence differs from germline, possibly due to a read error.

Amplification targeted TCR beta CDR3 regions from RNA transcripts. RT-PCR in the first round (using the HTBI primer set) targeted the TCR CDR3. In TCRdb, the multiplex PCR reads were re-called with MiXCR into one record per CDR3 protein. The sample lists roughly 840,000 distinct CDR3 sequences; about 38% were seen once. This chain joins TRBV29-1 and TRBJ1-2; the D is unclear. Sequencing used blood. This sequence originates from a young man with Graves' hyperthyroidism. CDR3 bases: TGCAGCGTTGATTTGGCAGTTGACGTCTATGGCTACATCTTC. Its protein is CSVDLAVDVYGYIF.